These 7 T cell receptor beta chains originate from one sample sequenced in a study of T cell responses to AZD1222 COVID-19 vaccine. TCRdb keeps only in-frame clones here, not all; method: immunoSEQ multiplex PCR. The sample lists roughly 100,000 clones, roughly 87% occurring once. The sample was peripheral blood, taken on day 0 of AZD1222 vaccination. The receptors stem from an adult in good health.

This chain joins TRBV9 and TRBJ2-5, with 11 bases matching TRBD2. The CDR3 spans 16 residues. V dropped 4 bases and J dropped 4; count of bases not matched to a gene: 9. CDR1 SGDLS and CDR2 YYNGEE come from the germline V gene. CDR3 region: CASSIQPGLAAETQYF. Here the CDR3 DNA reads TGTGCCAGCAGCATTCAACCGGGACTAGCGGCAGAGACCCAGTACTTC. Based on the CDR3 plus reference TRBV9 and TRBJ2-5, the full variable domain is DSGVTQTPKHLITATGQRVTLRCSPRSGDLSVYWYQQSLDQGLQFLIQYYNGEERAKGNILERFSAQQFPDLHSELNLSSLELGDSALYFCASSIQPGLAAETQYFGPGTRLLVL.

This clone was detected only once. This chain links TRBV4-1 with TRBJ2-7; tentatively, D is TRBD2 (6 bases). Germline V gene lookup returns CDR1 MGHRA and CDR2 YSYEKL. The V end was cut by 1 base, the J end by 0 bases, with 10 bases between. CDR3 size: 15 residues. CDR3 amino acids: CASSQARGSSYEQYF. CDR3 DNA: TGCGCCAGCAGCCAAGCTCGGGGGAGCTCCTACGAGCAGTACTTC.

The chain has TRBV7-2 and TRBJ2-4; 7 bases line up with TRBD2. The junction had 14 bases not matched to a gene; V was cut back by 5 bases and J by 1 base. Germline V lookup: CDR1 SGHTA, CDR2 FQGNSA. The CDR3 is 18 amino acids. Here the CDR3 DNA reads TGTGCCAGCAGCAGACGAGCGGGGAGCCCAGCGGCCAAAAACATTCAGTACTTC. Translating gives CASSRRAGSPAAKNIQYF.

The chain has TRBV29-1 and TRBJ2-7; no reliable D call. Per the germline V gene, CDR1 is SQVTM and CDR2 is ANQGSEA. V lost 7 bases to trimming and J lost 6 bases, with 25 bases between them. This CDR3 region has 15 residues. Here the CDR3 reads CSAKRAALDPSEQYF. CDR3 nucleotide sequence: TGCAGCGCCAAAAGGGCTGCCTTGGACCCGAGCGAGCAGTACTTC.

The V and J genes are TRBV7-8 and TRBJ2-1; 10 bases agree with TRBD2. In germline, CDR1 is SGHVS, CDR2 FQNEAQ. V lost 2 bases, J lost 3 bases, and 10 bases stayed unmatched. The CDR3 sequence is 18 residues long. The CDR3 region has the DNA TGTGCCAGCAGCTTAAGGGCTAGCGGGGGCTTTTACTACAATGAGCAGTTCTTC. It yields the protein CASSLRASGGFYYNEQFF. The full variable domain, in which reference TRBV7-8 and TRBJ2-1 provide the parts outside the CDR3, is GAGVSQSPRYKVAKRGQDVALRCDPISGHVSLFWYQQALGQGPEFLTYFQNEAQLDKSGLPSDRFFAERPEGSVSTLKIQRTQQEDSAVYLCASSLRASGGFYYNEQFFGPGTRLTVL.

This sequence joins TRBV28 and TRBJ2-3, with 13 bases lining up with TRBD2. The CDR3 runs to 14 residues. Per germline, CDR1 MDHEN and CDR2 SYDVKM. The V and J ends lost 6 bases and 8 bases, in that order; junction bases with no gene match: 5. The CDR3 nucleotides read TGTGCCAGCAGAACCGGGACTAGCGGGGTTACGCAGTATTTT. Translation gives CASRTGTSGVTQYF.

This chain links TRBV10-3 with TRBJ2-3; D remains ambiguous. The ends were cut back, 6 bases at V and 0 bases at J, with 16 bases in the middle. Germline values: CDR1 ENHRY, CDR2 SYGVKD. The CDR3 is made up of 16 amino acids. Written as DNA, the CDR3 is TGTGCCATCAGACCAACTATTTTAACTAGCACAGATACGCAGTATTTT. Translated, it gives CAIRPTILTSTDTQYF.